This entry describes one T cell receptor (beta chain). Its antigen remains unidentified. This entry is derived from a study of T cells expressing NK-cell markers. The wider study: With respect to HCMV, seven of the eight sequenced donors were seropositive, and one was seronegative. Whole-study findings and limits: Leadership of the CD3+CD56-NKG2C+ fraction also belonged to these clonotypes in a handful of donors.

TCRdb re-called the 5' RACE reads and catalogs CDR3 proteins one per entry, DNA excluded. Its table records 250,000 to 300,000 distinct CDR3 sequences. This CDR3 has 14 amino acids. Germline CDR1 GTSNPN, CDR2 SVGIG (reference sequence). The chain recombines TRBV30 with TRBJ1-6; TCRdb selects TRBD1, and the lack of DNA leaves this call unchecked. The clonotype originates from a man in his late teens or twenties in good health. Sequencing input: blood T cells: a sorted CD56 or NKG2C T cell subset, CD4+ or CD8+ T cells, or bulk PBMC T cells (not recorded which). This CDR3 is CAWSTGQGSSPLHF.